This T cell receptor beta chain was documented in a study of tumor-infiltrating lymphocytes in oesophageal squamous cell carcinoma (dated by TCRdb to 2016 to 2017). CDR3 length: 18 amino acids, cysteine to phenylalanine. Of the read, only the CDR3 DNA is kept; its 54 bases are in frame from base 1. Here V drops 0 bases and J drops 1 base, and the junction holds 6 bases not matched to any gene. Per the germline V gene (reference sequence), MNHEY is the CDR1 and SMNVEV is the CDR2. Libraries were made using PCR. TCRdb records Illumina HiSeq 2000 as the sequencer. The public reads were run again by TCRdb, first through fastp at Q25 and then through MiXCR, and only productive beta chains were kept. Identical CDR3 proteins give one entry, which carries the most common genes and DNA. For this sample the table gives about 20,000 distinct CDR3 sequences, of which 40% were detected only once. The top ten constitute about 7% of the sample.

The sample holds many counts of this clonotype. This clone's antigen is unknown. Per-nucleotide qualities are absent, and no much larger clonotype sits a single base away. The receptor's source is a male donor with esophageal squamous cell carcinoma. The rearranged segments are TRBV27 and TRBJ1-5; the junction holds 10 bases that match TRBD1. The sequenced sample was blood. The sequenced DNA is TGTGCCAGCAGTTTATCCCCTCTGGGACAGGGGAGCAATCAGCCCCAGCATTTT. Translated, this gives CASSLSPLGQGSNQPQHF.